This T cell receptor (beta chain) was captured by sequencing in a study of blood T cell repertoires in COVID-19 (dated by TCRdb to the early 2020s). Regarding the research as a whole: Collaborator samples came from the United States, Italy and Spain and covered acute and convalescent phases of COVID-19. The material from the prospective study consisted of cDNA or gDNA derived from T cells, B-cell-depleted T cells, or PBMCs. Nearly every sample came with metadata listing a de-identified subject ID, COVID-19 status, age in years and sex. The repertoires were made available in a free public database intended to serve as a resource for research on the immune response to SARS-CoV-2. Subjects who had been exposed to COVID-19, were actively infected with it, or had recovered from it provided the deeply sampled blood TCRbeta repertoires that made up the dataset. Samples came from the ongoing ImmuneRACE study (first 160 participants) plus 1,254 subjects from 6 global collaborators. Where HLA class I and class II types were available, the types were taken from metadata supplied by the sample provider, not from assay-based typing. The full study reports these points: Clinical and demographic metadata were provided uncurated, with the amount varying by source and participant.

The collaborating institutions used their own protocols to collect whole blood in K2EDTA tubes. For TCRbeta analysis, collaborators shipped samples in one of three forms: frozen whole blood, isolated PBMCs, or DNA extracted from either of those sample types. The immunoSEQ Assay, a bias-controlled multiplex PCR, was used to amplify TCRbeta CDR3 regions from genomic DNA. Concerning the study's data processing: Within the assay, amplification of reference gene primers was used to estimate how many nucleated cells each sample contained. To quantify the absolute abundance of each unique TCRbeta CDR3 rearrangement, sequence reads were collapsed and filtered. For each sample, productive Simpson clonality was calculated as the square root of Simpson's diversity index over productive rearrangements. TCRdb stores this immuneACCESS table with in-frame sequences only. Part of the clones is absent; in the studies checked, under half of the shortfall reflects unresolved V genes, and no reason is known for the rest. V and J calls and clone size follow that table, whereas D and trimming were derived from the DNA. The sample records fewer than 300,000 clones, less than 90% of which are singletons. Of the sample, roughly 2.7% is held by the ten largest clones.

In the case of this clone: It has no known antigen specificity. Base qualities are not at hand, and no much larger clone is one base apart.

Source material: peripheral blood. The sequence was obtained from a woman in her seventies with active or convalescent COVID-19.

The DNA sequence is TGTGCCAGCAGGCCGGGAGAGAGTCGGCAGCCCCAGCATTTT. Translation gives CASRPGESRQPQHF. The rearrangement joined TRBV28 to TRBJ1-5, with the D gene not confidently named. The CDR3 sequence holds 14 residues, the cysteine and phenylalanine included. The sequence is cut down to CDR3 DNA, 42 bases in frame from base 1. CDR1 is given as MDHEN and CDR2 as SYDVKM, both from the germline V gene. V and J lose 6 bases and 7 bases, and a span of 16 bases separates them.